This entry concerns a single T cell receptor beta chain. Its antigen has not been determined. One base away there is no much larger clone; base qualities are not given. Measured from the cysteine to the phenylalanine, the CDR3 is 15 residues long. Just the 45-base CDR3 DNA is kept, in frame starting at base 1. From V the trimming removes 3 bases and from J it removes 6 bases, while the gene matches leave 8 bases of the junction unaccounted for. The germline V gene provides CDR1 SGHRS and CDR2 YFSETQ. The immunoSEQ hsTCRB v3.0 assay was used at survey level resolution to sequence the TRB variable region. A depth of about 40,000-50,000 T-cell genomes per sample was targeted for TRB sequencing. TRB libraries were pooled and sequenced on an Illumina MiSeq using a v3 150-cycle kit. Processing in the source paper ran as follows. Repertoire analysis was run in R within a reproducible Nextflow workflow that covered QC, data transformation and analysis. Custom analyses were implemented in LymphoSeq2, an R package for AIRR-Seq data exploration. A few samples yielding fewer than 5000 total TRB sequences were excluded, leaving 150 to 200 analyzed HIV repertoires. Among the 180 to 200 retained HIV repertoires, some 57 were collected before ART initiation and 120 to 140 were collected after ART initiation. Repertoires were downsampled to 5000 TRB nucleotide sequences, with summary statistics averaged over 100 downsampling iterations. The analysis kept only TRB sequences whose CDR3 regions were at least seven amino acids long. A Shannon entropy-derived clonality score and the Gini coefficient were used to measure diversity. In repertoire networks, the top 5000 CDR3 amino acid sequences were linked whenever an edit distance of one separated two sequences. For TRB CDR3 amino acid sequences, antigen specificity groups and MHC restriction were predicted with GLIPH2. To flag known CMV, EBV, HIV or tissue antigen associations, CDR3 amino acid sequences were matched against VDJdb and McPAS-TCR. Pre-ART, post-ART and control groups were compared with Wilcoxon signed-rank tests and Holm-Bonferroni correction. Drawn from immuneACCESS, this table holds only the in-frame rearrangements with V and J called that TCRdb kept. Clones are partly lost; checked studies trace under half to an unresolved V gene and leave the rest unexplained. Clone size and the V and J calls come from that table; the DNA yielded D and trimming. Across this sample there are 20,000 to 25,000 clones, with more than 75% seen only once. The ten most abundant clones make up about 3.3% of the sample.

Inclusion was restricted to participants for whom at least one PBMC sample before ART initiation and at least two post-ART samples were available. Treatment was received in the United States of America by all participants with HIV. Before DNA extraction, cryopreserved samples of about 0.9-11 million PBMC were thawed and then washed. At the time of the earliest PBMC sample for each participant with HIV, ages ranged from roughly 20 to 60 years. Each participant contributed PBMC samples from 1-4 timepoints before ART initiation and 2-8 timepoints after ART initiation, with a median of 7 samples. For every participant, serial HIV viral load, CD4+ T-cell count, ART history and demographic data were obtained. A Qiagen kit on a QIAcube was used to extract genomic DNA from unsorted PBMC, with samples processed in batches of 12. The sample belongs to a study of long-term antiretroviral therapy in people with HIV (dated by TCRdb to 2021 to 2024). Some background on the complete study: The earliest samples were collected approximately a decade before the 2015 WHO recommendation for immediate ART, a period when ART was typically delayed until CD4 counts fell. Whether ART initiation and durable HIV suppression were associated with changes in peripheral blood TRB repertoire composition and diversity was tested in a retrospective serial study. From fewer than 35 adults with confirmed HIV infection, the cohort provided some 200 cryopreserved PBMC samples, gathered serially across a mean of around six years (range 1-12). Eleven of the 30 participants with HIV were female. Test extractions of a monoclonal T-cell line alongside 30 to 35 polyclonal samples showed no cross-contamination during QIAcube processing. Overall study outcomes, separate from this receptor: The samples were dated from about 2004 to 2018, and the ART regimens that were used may be less effective than current ART regimens. Because cell numbers in pre-ART samples were limited, unsorted PBMC were profiled instead of sorted CD4+ and CD8+ T cells. Expanded TRB clones identified before ART initiation dominated the repertoire across all time points, though the dominance fluctuated and decreased in many PLHIV after ART. HIV repertoires had narrower CDR3 length ranges than controls, and the network structure suggested an antigen-experienced repertoire that shifted only slightly toward naive after ART. No data were available on ART adherence, viral resistance or therapy changes, limiting inferences about post-ART repertoire changes. ART initiation was associated with a significant increase in TRB diversity, but diversity stayed significantly below transplant donor controls even after long-term ART. Owing to limited PBMC availability, only the TCR beta chain was sequenced, without alpha chain pairing.

This receptor was taken from a woman between 45 and 65 years old with HIV. The material sequenced was unsorted PBMCs, taken approximately 2.5 years after starting antiretroviral therapy. The V gene is TRBV5-1 and the J gene is TRBJ2-2; TRBD2 agrees with 7 junctional bases. The bases read TGCGCCAGCAGCTGGACTACTAGCGTTCCCGGGGAGCTGTTTTTT. This is translated as CASSWTTSVPGELFF.